Below are 28 T cell receptor beta chains sequenced from a single sample in a study of blood T cell repertoires in COVID-19. Assay: immunoSEQ multiplex PCR; the TCRdb copy retains only in-frame clones and omits some. Found here are 100,000 to 150,000 clones, around 84% of them singletons; the top ten hold 2% to 3%. The sample taken for sequencing was PBMCs or T cells enriched from blood (not recorded which). Receptors were obtained from a man aged 40-49 years with acute COVID-19.

The rearrangement uses TRBV2 and TRBJ1-6, with TRBD1 matching 8 bases. This CDR3 spans 13 amino acids. Germline trimming cut 8 bases from V and 7 bases from J; bases unmatched to any gene: 4. Germline lookup yields CDR1 SNHLY and CDR2 FYNNEI. The chain's CDR3 is CASGDRLNSPLHF. The CDR3 nucleotides are TGTGCCAGCGGGGACAGGTTAAATTCACCCCTCCACTTT. The variable domain in full, with the rest retrieved from reference TRBV2 and TRBJ1-6, is EPEVTQTPSHQVTQMGQEVILRCVPISNHLYFYWYRQILGQKVEFLVSFYNNEISEKSEIFDDQFSVERPDGSNFTLKIRSTKLEDSAMYFCASGDRLNSPLHFGNGTRLTVT.

The chain uses TRBV15 and TRBJ2-3; weak D call: TRBD2 (5 bases). The CDR3 length is 16 residues. The germline V gene has CDR1 LNHNV and CDR2 YYDKDF (reference sequence). Between the trimmed V and J ends, which lost 0 bases and 2 bases, there was a span of 12 bases. The CDR3 spells CATSRDEGPTTDTQYF. CDR3 sequence (DNA): TGTGCCACCAGCAGAGATGAGGGCCCGACCACAGATACGCAGTATTTT.

The chain links TRBV30 to TRBJ1-5, with 7 bases lining up with TRBD1. CDR3 length: 13 amino acids. The trim removed 1 base at V and 6 bases at J, leaving 3 bases unmatched. Germline V lookup: CDR1 GTSNPN, CDR2 SVGIG (reference sequence). CDR3 coding DNA: TGTGCCTGGAGTGCACAGGGGATTCAGCCCCAGCATTTT. Protein product: CAWSAQGIQPQHF.

V and J are TRBV5-1 and TRBJ2-1; 8 bases are shared with TRBD2. The germline V gene has CDR1 SGHRS and CDR2 YFSETQ. V lost 1 base to trimming and J lost 6 bases; unmatched junction nucleotides: 6. The CDR3 extends over 15 amino acids. The CDR3 sequence: CASSLMPSGLNEQFF. CDR3 in DNA: TGCGCCAGCAGCTTGATGCCTAGCGGGCTCAATGAGCAGTTCTTC.

This chain uses TRBV28 with TRBJ1-5; unclear D gene. From germline, CDR1 is MDHEN and CDR2 SYDVKM. Trimming pared 3 bases from V and 5 bases from J, leaving 14 bases between. This CDR3 spans 15 amino acids. The CDR3 DNA reads TGTGCCAGCAGTTTTGCGCGGGTGTCTTATCAGCCCCAGCATTTT. Protein: CASSFARVSYQPQHF.

The V gene is TRBV5-1, the J gene TRBJ1-2; D is ambiguous. Between the trimmed V and J ends, which lost 0 bases and 2 bases, there was a span of 8 bases. CDR1 SGHRS and CDR2 YFSETQ come from the germline V gene. CDR3 length equals 14 residues. The DNA of the CDR3 is TGCGCCAGCAGCTTGGATGCCCAGAACTATGGCTACACCTTC. Translated: CASSLDAQNYGYTF.

The chain couples TRBV11-3 to TRBJ2-2; no clear D gene. Trimming removed 6 bases at V and 2 bases at J, with 10 bases between. This CDR3 spans 14 amino acids. In germline, CDR1 is SGHNT, CDR2 YENEEA. CDR3 residues: CASRNEINTGELFF. As DNA, the CDR3 is TGTGCCAGCAGAAACGAGATTAACACCGGGGAGCTGTTTTTT.

The CDR3 loop reads CASSFQAVYGYTF. For the CDR3, the DNA is TGCGCCAGCAGCTTTCAGGCCGTCTATGGCTACACCTTC. The rearrangement uses TRBV5-1 and TRBJ1-2; D remains unclear. Deletions cut 2 bases from V and 4 bases from J, with 9 bases between. The length of the CDR3 is 13 residues. Looked up from germline, CDR1 is SGHRS and CDR2 is YFSETQ.

V and J are TRBV7-9 and TRBJ2-7; a possible D gene is TRBD1 (5 bases). The CDR3 has 14 residues. V was shortened by 0 bases and J by 7 bases, with 13 bases between the two germline ends. From germline, CDR1 is SEHNR and CDR2 FQNEAQ (reference sequence). The chain's CDR3 is CASSLAGAQGEQYF. In DNA, the CDR3 is TGTGCCAGCAGCTTAGCTGGGGCGCAGGGTGAGCAGTACTTC. Full variable domain (missing parts from reference TRBV7-9 and TRBJ2-7): DTGVSQNPRHKITKRGQNVTFRCDPISEHNRLYWYRQTLGQGPEFLTYFQNEAQLEKSRLLSDRFSAERPKGSFSTLEIQRTEQGDSAMYLCASSLAGAQGEQYFGPGTRLTVT.

The CDR3 bases are TGCGCCAGCAGCTTGGGAATAGCGAGTAACACCGGGGAGCTGTTTTTT. Protein: CASSLGIASNTGELFF. The chain joins TRBV5-1 to TRBJ2-2; the D gene is possibly TRBD2 (5 bases). The CDR3 consists of 16 residues. CDR1 and CDR2 from the germline V gene are SGHRS and YFSETQ. Between the trimmed V and J ends, which lost 0 bases and 2 bases, there was a span of 11 bases. The whole variable domain, remainder taken from reference TRBV5-1 and TRBJ2-2, is KAGVTQTPRYLIKTRGQQVTLSCSPISGHRSVSWYQQTPGQGLQFLFEYFSETQRNKGNFPGRFSGRQFSNSRSEMNVSTLELGDSALYLCASSLGIASNTGELFFGEGSRLTVL.

J is TRBJ1-6 and V is TRBV6-5, with 9 bases fitting TRBD1. The CDR3 runs 13 residues. The V and J ends lost 4 bases and 9 bases, in that order; junction bases with no gene match: 1. The germline V gene has CDR1 MNHEY and CDR2 SVGAGI. CDR3 nucleotides: TGTGCCAGCAGTTCGGACAGGGGTTCACCCCTCCACTTT. Protein sequence: CASSSDRGSPLHF.

The CDR3 DNA reads as TGTGCCAGCAGTTACGGGACAGGGGCTGGAAACACCATATATTTT. Translating it yields CASSYGTGAGNTIYF. The chain joins TRBV6-5 to TRBJ1-3; 10 positions agree with TRBD1. J lost 2 bases, V lost 2 bases, and 0 bases had no gene match. This CDR3 has 15 residues. CDR1 and CDR2 (germline): MNHEY, SVGAGI.

The J gene is TRBJ2-7, the V gene TRBV10-1; 9 bases are a match to TRBD1. In germline, CDR1 is WNHNN, CDR2 SYGVQD (reference sequence). The V and J ends lost 7 bases and 3 bases, in that order; junction bases with no gene match: 7. This CDR3 has 14 residues. CDR3 sequence reads: CASTPGQGSYEQYF. In DNA form, the CDR3 reads TGCGCCAGCACCCCGGGACAGGGTAGCTACGAGCAGTACTTC.

The V gene is TRBV5-1, the J gene TRBJ2-1; TRBD1 agrees at 7 bases. V shed 0 bases and J 10 bases; nucleotides not matched to a gene: 10. CDR1 and CDR2 (germline): SGHRS, YFSETQ. The CDR3 runs 15 residues. CDR3 region: CASSLEETGSGEQFF. The CDR3 DNA sequence: TGCGCCAGCAGCTTGGAGGAGACAGGGTCTGGGGAGCAGTTCTTC.

This chain connects TRBV6-5 to TRBJ2-3; the match to TRBD1 covers 8 bases. This CDR3 spans 14 amino acids. The J segment lost 5 bases and the V segment lost 2 bases, leaving 3 bases of the junction unmatched. The germline CDR1 and CDR2 sequences are MNHEY and SVGAGI. The CDR3 sequence is CASSYGQGEDTQYF. The CDR3, as DNA: TGTGCCAGCAGTTACGGACAGGGAGAAGATACGCAGTATTTT.

This clone showed up just a few times. The V call is TRBV7-6, the J call TRBJ1-5, with no clear D. Trimming cost V 1 base and J 0 bases, with 7 bases left between them. The CDR3 has 15 amino acids. Germline V gene sequence: CDR1 SGHVS, CDR2 FNYEAQ. This chain's CDR3 is CASSLVEGSNQPQHF. The CDR3 nucleotides are TGTGCCAGCAGCTTAGTAGAGGGTAGCAATCAGCCCCAGCATTTT.

The V call is TRBV7-3, the J call TRBJ2-3; the D gene is possibly TRBD1 (5 bases). This CDR3 region has 14 residues. V was clipped by 4 bases and J by 1 base, with 9 bases between them. Looked up from germline, CDR1 is SGHTA and CDR2 is FQGTGA. The CDR3 sequence: CASSSLGGTDTQYF. The CDR3 coding sequence is TGTGCCAGCAGCTCCTTAGGGGGCACAGATACGCAGTATTTT.

The gene calls are TRBV18 and TRBJ1-2, with 8 bases identical to TRBD1. The CDR3 is made up of 15 amino acids. V gave up 3 bases and J gave up 3 bases; unmatched junction bases: 6. Germline V gene lookup returns CDR1 KGHSH and CDR2 LQKENI. CDR3 bases: TGTGCCAGCTCACCCCTGGACAGGGCGGACTATGGCTACACCTTC. Amino acid sequence: CASSPLDRADYGYTF.

The chain couples TRBV28 to TRBJ1-2, with D unresolved. Germline CDR1 is MDHEN and CDR2 is SYDVKM. CDR3 length: 14 residues. With 3 bases removed from V and 6 bases from J, the gap between germline ends came to 14 bases. As DNA, the CDR3 is TGTGCCAGCAGTTTTTCGGTCTTGAGTGATGGCTACACCTTC. Residues: CASSFSVLSDGYTF.

The rearrangement uses TRBV7-9 and TRBJ2-3, with 13 bases lining up with TRBD2. The CDR3 spans 16 residues. CDR1 and CDR2 from the germline V gene are SEHNR and FQNEAQ (reference sequence). The V gene end was trimmed by 4 bases and the J gene end by 3 bases; junction bases not matched to a gene: 4. Written as DNA, the CDR3 is TGTGCCAGCAGCTGGGGACTAGCGGGAATAACAGATACGCAGTATTTT. Residues: CASSWGLAGITDTQYF. The variable domain in full, with the rest retrieved from reference TRBV7-9 and TRBJ2-3, is DTGVSQNPRHKITKRGQNVTFRCDPISEHNRLYWYRQTLGQGPEFLTYFQNEAQLEKSRLLSDRFSAERPKGSFSTLEIQRTEQGDSAMYLCASSWGLAGITDTQYFGPGTRLTVL.

The CDR3 DNA reads as TGTGCCAGCAGCCAGGGACTAGCGGGAATCTACGAGCAGTACTTC. Translated: CASSQGLAGIYEQYF. The chain has TRBV4-2 and TRBJ2-7; 13 bases align to TRBD2. V lost 3 bases, J lost 3 bases, and 2 bases stayed unmatched. Germline V lookup: CDR1 LGHNA, CDR2 YNFKEQ. The CDR3 loop spans 15 amino acids.

The rearrangement links TRBV2 to TRBJ2-7, with 12 bases identical to TRBD2. From germline, CDR1 is SNHLY and CDR2 FYNNEI. V gave up 5 bases and J gave up 2 bases; unmatched junction bases: 4. There are 15 residues in the CDR3. CDR3 in amino acids: CASSPLAGGTYEQYF. CDR3 in DNA: TGTGCCAGCAGTCCCCTAGCGGGAGGGACCTACGAGCAGTACTTC.

The chain combines TRBV7-9 with TRBJ2-7, with D uncertain. Trimming left V 5 bases short and J 4 bases short, with 6 bases between. Germline V gene data show CDR1 as SEHNR and CDR2 as FQNEAQ (reference sequence). This CDR3 has 11 amino acids. The CDR3 DNA sequence: TGTGCCAGCAGCGCTGAGTACGAGCAGTACTTC. Translated: CASSAEYEQYF. The full variable domain, rest sourced from reference TRBV7-9 and TRBJ2-7, is DTGVSQNPRHKITKRGQNVTFRCDPISEHNRLYWYRQTLGQGPEFLTYFQNEAQLEKSRLLSDRFSAERPKGSFSTLEIQRTEQGDSAMYLCASSAEYEQYFGPGTRLTVT.

V and J are TRBV11-2 and TRBJ1-5, with TRBD1 identical over 7 bases. Germline-derived CDR1 and CDR2 are SGHAT and FQNNGV. The CDR3 has 13 amino acids. The J segment lost 7 bases and the V segment lost 5 bases, leaving 5 bases of the junction unmatched. CDR3 nucleotide sequence: TGTGCCAGCAGCCGAGACAGGGCCCAGCCCCAGCATTTT. Protein: CASSRDRAQPQHF.

The CDR3 bases are TGTGCCAGCAGTCTAGCGGGGTTTAGCACAGATACGCAGTATTTT. Amino acid sequence: CASSLAGFSTDTQYF. This chain links TRBV11-2 with TRBJ2-3; 9 nucleotides agree with TRBD2. This CDR3 is 15 amino acids long. V shed 6 bases and J 0 bases; nucleotides not matched to a gene: 4. In germline, CDR1 is SGHAT, CDR2 FQNNGV.

The V call is TRBV7-3, the J call TRBJ2-3, with 8 bases aligning to TRBD2. J lost 5 bases, V lost 5 bases, and 12 bases had no gene match. CDR3 size: 16 residues. From germline, CDR1 is SGHTA and CDR2 FQGTGA. CDR3 sequence: CASSPTQRESLDTQYF. CDR3 sequence (DNA): TGTGCCAGCAGCCCCACCCAGCGGGAGAGCTTAGATACGCAGTATTTT.

The V and J genes are TRBV5-3 and TRBJ1-2, with 8 positions matching TRBD1. TRBV5-3 is an open reading frame, and its role is uncertain. V shed 4 bases and J 12 bases; nucleotides not matched to a gene: 17. The CDR3 length is 15 residues. CDR3: CARSPWDRSRYGDTF. CDR3 nucleotide sequence: TGTGCCAGAAGCCCTTGGGACAGGTCCCGGTACGGGGACACCTTC.

V is TRBV5-6 and J is TRBJ2-7, with 14 bases matching TRBD2. CDR1 and CDR2 from the germline V gene are SGHDT and YYEEEE. V lost 8 bases, J lost 2 bases, and 6 bases stayed unmatched. This CDR3 comprises 15 residues. CDR3 in DNA: TGTGCCAGTACTCCGGGACTAGCGGGGGCCTACGAGCAGTACTTC. Translation gives CASTPGLAGAYEQYF. Complete variable domain (other parts from reference TRBV5-6 and TRBJ2-7): DAGVTQSPTHLIKTRGQQVTLRCSPKSGHDTVSWYQQALGQGPQFIFQYYEEEERQRGNFPDRFSGHQFPNYSSELNVNALLLGDSALYLCASTPGLAGAYEQYFGPGTRLTVT.